This T cell receptor beta chain is from a study of T cells of healthy individuals. TCRdb reanalysed the 5' RACE reads using MiXCR and keeps one entry per CDR3 protein. The sample holds about 100,000 distinct CDR3 sequences, approximately 16% seen once. The CDR3 length is 14 residues. Trimming stripped 5 bases from V and 7 bases from J, with 14 bases between. The sequence derives from a human donor in good health. This rearrangement joins TRBV12-3 or TRBV12-4 to TRBJ1-4, with D uncertain. The DNA for the CDR3 is TGTGCCAGCAGTCCTTATTCCGGTGGTGAAAAACTGTTTTTT. Amino acids: CASSPYSGGEKLFF.